The next 24 T cell receptor beta chains were all read from a single sample in a study of cytomegalovirus exposure and HLA in healthy donors. Amplification used 60 Vbeta primers and 13 Jbeta primers. The assay was immunoSEQ multiplex PCR, and TCRdb's table has in-frame clones only and misses some. This repertoire includes 180,000 or so clones. What was sequenced was PBMCs. Receptors originate from a woman aged 18-29 years in good health and CMV-seropositive.

V gene TRBV18 combines with J gene TRBJ1-1, with TRBD1 matching over 9 bases. Trimming cost V 2 bases and J 11 bases; bases outside gene matches: 9. CDR1 is KGHSH and CDR2 is LQKENI in the germline V gene. The CDR3 totals 14 residues. The CDR3 bases are TGTGCCAGCTCACCAGGTGTTTTACAGGGGGCTGCTTTCTTT. Translated: CASSPGVLQGAAFF.

The chain employs TRBV6-1 and TRBJ2-1, with 9 bases that match TRBD1. V was pared by 4 bases and J by 8 bases, with 6 bases of the junction left unmatched. Per the germline V gene, CDR1 is MNHNS and CDR2 is SASEGT. This CDR3 contains 14 residues. The CDR3 bases are TGTGCCAGCAGTGCAAGCGACAGGGGGGATGAGCAGTTCTTC. Residues: CASSASDRGDEQFF.

DNA of the CDR3: TGCGCCAGCAGCCTCCGCGCCGGGGAGCTGTTTTTT. This encodes CASSLRAGELFF. The V gene is TRBV4-3, the J gene TRBJ2-2; D not resolved. CDR3 length: 12 residues. CDR1 is LGHNA, CDR2 YSLEER, per germline. The V end lost 4 bases, the J end lost 6 bases, and 6 bases lay between the germline ends.

The rearrangement uses TRBV9 and TRBJ1-1, with 11 bases identical to TRBD1. The V gene end was trimmed by 0 bases and the J gene end by 5 bases; junction bases not matched to a gene: 6. Germline V CDR1 and CDR2: SGDLS, YYNGEE. The CDR3 consists of 16 residues. The DNA for the CDR3 is TGTGCCAGCAGCGTAGCTGGGACAGGGGGTGAGACTGAAGCTTTCTTT. Its translation is CASSVAGTGGETEAFF.

The genes are TRBV6-1 and TRBJ1-6; D gene ambiguous. Trimming stripped 1 base from V and 7 bases from J, with 14 bases between. Per the germline V gene, CDR1 is MNHNS and CDR2 is SASEGT. This CDR3 contains 16 residues. CDR3 residues: CASSEEGGSGNSPLHF. The CDR3, as DNA: TGTGCCAGCAGTGAAGAAGGAGGATCGGGAAATTCACCCCTCCACTTT.

The gene calls are TRBV27 and TRBJ1-5; 10 positions match TRBD1. The CDR3 is made up of 14 amino acids. The germline gives CDR1 MNHEY, CDR2 SMNVEV (reference sequence). Unmatched junction bases numbered 3, after V lost 3 bases and J lost 7 bases. The DNA of the CDR3 is TGTGCCAGCAGTTTCGGGACAGGGGAACAGCCCCAGCATTTT. It yields the protein CASSFGTGEQPQHF.

Comment on this clone: This same CDR3 is encoded by further DNA sequences in the sample. The chain is built from TRBV2 and TRBJ1-1, with a possible D match to TRBD1 (6 bases). The CDR3 contains 13 residues. V shed 4 bases and J shed 1 base, with 7 bases lying between them. The germline V gene encodes CDR1 SNHLY and CDR2 FYNNEI. Here the CDR3 DNA reads TGTGCCAGCAGTGTACAGGGGAACACTGAAGCTTTCTTT. This codes for CASSVQGNTEAFF.

The chain has TRBV9 and TRBJ2-7; a possible D gene is TRBD1 (6 bases). The germline V gene has CDR1 SGDLS and CDR2 YYNGEE. The CDR3 spans 14 residues. V was shortened by 1 base and J by 0 bases, with 8 bases between the two germline ends. CDR3: CASSVTGSSYEQYF. The CDR3 nucleotides are TGTGCCAGCAGCGTAACAGGGAGCTCCTACGAGCAGTACTTC.

This chain connects TRBV2 to TRBJ2-7, with D possibly being TRBD2 (6 bases). V gave up 7 bases and J gave up 0 bases, with 13 bases separating them. Germline V lookup: CDR1 SNHLY, CDR2 FYNNEI. This CDR3 comprises 14 residues. The CDR3 sequence: CASIGTSSSYEQYF. The CDR3 nucleotides read TGTGCCAGCATTGGGACTTCCAGCTCCTACGAGCAGTACTTC.

The genes are TRBV7-9 and TRBJ1-5; 12 bases align to TRBD1. The CDR3 contains 16 residues. The germline CDR1 and CDR2 sequences are SEHNR and FQNEAQ (reference sequence). V shed 1 base and J 5 bases; nucleotides not matched to a gene: 3. This CDR3 is CASSLVGTGGYQPQHF. CDR3 coding DNA: TGTGCCAGCAGCTTAGTCGGGACAGGGGGCTATCAGCCCCAGCATTTT. The whole variable domain, filled in from reference TRBV7-9 and TRBJ1-5, reads DTGVSQNPRHKITKRGQNVTFRCDPISEHNRLYWYRQTLGQGPEFLTYFQNEAQLEKSRLLSDRFSAERPKGSFSTLEIQRTEQGDSAMYLCASSLVGTGGYQPQHFGDGTRLSIL.

The genes are TRBV30 and TRBJ2-2; 10 bases match TRBD1. V dropped 1 base and J dropped 6; count of bases not matched to a gene: 11. The V gene's germline CDR1 is GTSNPN and CDR2 SVGIG (reference sequence). The CDR3 has 17 residues. The DNA of the CDR3 is TGTGCCTGGAGTGATATTCCCGGGACAGGGGTTGCCGGGGAGCTGTTTTTT. Translated, it gives CAWSDIPGTGVAGELFF.

The chain carries TRBV19 and TRBJ2-1; 10 nucleotides align to TRBD2. The germline V gene has CDR1 LNHDA and CDR2 SQIVND (reference sequence). The CDR3 sequence is 16 residues long. Trimming took 6 bases from V and 1 from J; bases not matched to a gene: 6. The CDR3 sequence is CASSLLAGRSYNEQFF. Written as DNA, the CDR3 is TGTGCCAGTAGCCTACTAGCGGGAAGATCCTACAATGAGCAGTTCTTC.

V usage is TRBV19 and J usage is TRBJ2-3; the D gene is possibly TRBD1 (5 bases). Germline values: CDR1 LNHDA, CDR2 SQIVND (reference sequence). Trimming removed 6 bases at V and 5 bases at J, with 15 bases between. The CDR3 consists of 14 residues. This CDR3 is CASREVGQRDTQYF. Written as DNA, the CDR3 is TGTGCCAGTAGGGAAGTGGGGCAGAGAGATACGCAGTATTTT. The full variable domain, rest sourced from reference TRBV19 and TRBJ2-3, is DGGITQSPKYLFRKEGQNVTLSCEQNLNHDAMYWYRQDPGQGLRLIYYSQIVNDFQKGDIAEGYSVSREKKESFPLTVTSAQKNPTAFYLCASREVGQRDTQYFGPGTRLTVL.

The J gene is TRBJ2-5, the V gene TRBV4-3; D uncertain. Germline V gene lookup returns CDR1 LGHNA and CDR2 YSLEER. Trimming cost V 0 bases and J 3 bases, with 5 bases left between them. This CDR3 is 13 amino acids long. The CDR3 DNA reads TGCGCCAGCAGCCAAGATTTAGAAGAGACCCAGTACTTC. Translated, it gives CASSQDLEETQYF.

The chain recombines TRBV7-9 with TRBJ2-7; 14 nucleotides align to TRBD2. Germline lookup yields CDR1 SEHNR and CDR2 FQNEAQ (reference sequence). CDR3 length: 19 amino acids. Trimming took 5 bases from V and 1 from J; bases not matched to a gene: 13. The CDR3 is CASSPRIGTSGSGSYEQYF. The CDR3 region has the DNA TGTGCCAGCAGCCCTAGAATTGGGACTAGCGGGAGTGGTTCCTACGAGCAGTACTTC.

The V call is TRBV7-8, the J call TRBJ1-1, with 8 bases matching TRBD1. The CDR3 length is 13 residues. Germline V gene lookup returns CDR1 SGHVS and CDR2 FQNEAQ. The junction had 4 bases not matched to a gene; V was cut back by 6 bases and J by 4 bases. The DNA for the CDR3 is TGTGCCAGCAGGGACAGGGCGATCACTGAAGCTTTCTTT. It is translated as CASRDRAITEAFF.

The rearrangement uses TRBV15 and TRBJ1-1, with D perhaps TRBD1 (5 bases). The germline V gene has CDR1 LNHNV and CDR2 YYDKDF (reference sequence). CDR3 length equals 18 residues. V was clipped by 2 bases and J by 5 bases, with 24 bases between them. CDR3 sequence (DNA): TGTGCCACCAGCAGATCAACCGGGGGGAGGGGCGCAGGGACTGAAGCTTTCTTT. Translation gives CATSRSTGGRGAGTEAFF.

The J gene is TRBJ2-1, the V gene TRBV7-2; 8 nucleotides match TRBD1. J lost 0 bases, V lost 0 bases, and 4 bases had no gene match. The CDR3 has 17 residues. From germline, CDR1 is SGHTA and CDR2 FQGNSA. This CDR3 reads CASSLAGTGSSYNEQFF. In DNA, the CDR3 is TGTGCCAGCAGCTTAGCGGGGACAGGAAGCTCCTACAATGAGCAGTTCTTC.

As regards this clone: Other DNA sequences in the same sample also yield this CDR3. The rearrangement joins TRBV5-1 to TRBJ1-1, with D possibly matching TRBD1 (6 bases). V lost 0 bases and J lost 0, with 6 bases in between. Germline assignment: CDR1 SGHRS and CDR2 YFSETQ. This CDR3 has 14 amino acids. CDR3 DNA sequence: TGCGCCAGCAGCTTGGGGACAGTGAACACTGAAGCTTTCTTT. Translated: CASSLGTVNTEAFF.

The chain carries TRBV2 and TRBJ1-2; D perhaps matches TRBD1 (6 bases). The germline CDR1 and CDR2 sequences are SNHLY and FYNNEI. The CDR3 covers 15 residues. Trimming stripped 8 bases from V and 6 bases from J, with 22 bases between. The CDR3 nucleotides are TGTGCCAGCCTCCGGGACACCTACGTTTCCGATGGCTACACCTTC. This codes for CASLRDTYVSDGYTF.

The chain uses TRBV11-2 and TRBJ2-1; TRBD1 is a possible D gene (6 bases). Germline values: CDR1 SGHAT, CDR2 FQNNGV. Trimming shortened V by 3 bases and J by 7 bases, and 7 bases separated the two germline ends. The CDR3 length is 12 residues. The CDR3 protein is CASSFTGNEQFF. CDR3 DNA: TGTGCCAGCAGCTTCACAGGGAATGAGCAGTTCTTC.

The V call is TRBV4-3, the J call TRBJ2-5; 8 bases align to TRBD1. Matching the DNA end better, TRBJ2-7 makes the J call doubtful. The CDR3 length is 16 residues. From germline, CDR1 is LGHNA and CDR2 YSLEER. CDR3 coding DNA: TGCGCCAGCAGCCATTCTTCGACAGGGGAACGCTACGAGCAGTACTTC. It encodes CASSHSSTGERYEQYF.

The gene calls are TRBV5-1 and TRBJ2-2; TRBD2 matches at 7 bases. Germline V gives CDR1 SGHRS, CDR2 YFSETQ. J was trimmed by 4 bases and V by 4 bases; bases with no gene match: 16. The CDR3 runs to 18 residues. CDR3 residues: CASSAGTTSVFGTGELFF. In nucleotides, the CDR3 is TGCGCCAGCAGCGCCGGGACTACCTCCGTTTTCGGCACCGGGGAGCTGTTTTTT.

The chain carries TRBV7-2 and TRBJ1-2; 8 positions match TRBD1. This CDR3 comprises 15 residues. Looked up from germline, CDR1 is SGHTA and CDR2 is FQGNSA. With 10 bases clipped from V and 0 bases from J, the junction kept 10 bases outside the gene matches. Written as DNA, the CDR3 is TGTGCCACCTGGAGCGACAGGGGCGCTAACTATGGCTACACCTTC. It translates to CATWSDRGANYGYTF.